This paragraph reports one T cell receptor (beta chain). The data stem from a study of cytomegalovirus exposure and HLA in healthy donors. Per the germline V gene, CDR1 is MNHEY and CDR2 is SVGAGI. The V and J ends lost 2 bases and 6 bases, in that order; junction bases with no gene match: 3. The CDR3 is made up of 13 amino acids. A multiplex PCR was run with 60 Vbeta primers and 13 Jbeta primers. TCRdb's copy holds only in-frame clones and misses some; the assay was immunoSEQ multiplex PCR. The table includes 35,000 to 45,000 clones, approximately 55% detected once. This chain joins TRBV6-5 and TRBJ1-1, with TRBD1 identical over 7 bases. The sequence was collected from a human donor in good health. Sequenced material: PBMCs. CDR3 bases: TGTGCCAGCAGTTACGGGGACAGCCCTGAAGCTTTCTTT. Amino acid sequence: CASSYGDSPEAFF.